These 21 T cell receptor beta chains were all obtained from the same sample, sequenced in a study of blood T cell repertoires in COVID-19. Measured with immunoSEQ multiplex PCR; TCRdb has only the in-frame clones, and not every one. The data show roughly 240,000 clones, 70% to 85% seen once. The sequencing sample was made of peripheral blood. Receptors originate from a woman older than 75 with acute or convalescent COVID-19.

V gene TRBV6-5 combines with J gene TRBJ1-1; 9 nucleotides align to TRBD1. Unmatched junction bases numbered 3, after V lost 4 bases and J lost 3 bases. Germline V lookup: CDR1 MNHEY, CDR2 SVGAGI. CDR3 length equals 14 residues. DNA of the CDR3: TGTGCCAGCAGTTCGAGGACAGGGGACACTGAAGCTTTCTTT. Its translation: CASSSRTGDTEAFF.

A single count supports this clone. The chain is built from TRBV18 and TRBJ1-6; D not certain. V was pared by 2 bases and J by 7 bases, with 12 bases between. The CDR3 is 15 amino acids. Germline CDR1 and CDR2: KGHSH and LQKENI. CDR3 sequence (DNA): TGTGCCAGCTCACCATATCCCAGGCAAAATTCACCCCTCCACTTT. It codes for CASSPYPRQNSPLHF.

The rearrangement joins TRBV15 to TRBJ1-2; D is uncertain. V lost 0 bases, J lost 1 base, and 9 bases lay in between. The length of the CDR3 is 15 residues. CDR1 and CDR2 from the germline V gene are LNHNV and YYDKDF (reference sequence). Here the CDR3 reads CATSRDLFSNYGYTF. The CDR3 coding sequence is TGTGCCACCAGCAGAGATTTATTTAGTAACTATGGCTACACCTTC. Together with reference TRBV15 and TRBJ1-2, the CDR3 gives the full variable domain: DAMVIQNPRYQVTQFGKPVTLSCSQTLNHNVMYWYQQKSSQAPKLLFHYYDKDFNNEADTPDNFQSRRPNTSFCFLDIRSPGLGDTAMYLCATSRDLFSNYGYTFGSGTRLTVV.

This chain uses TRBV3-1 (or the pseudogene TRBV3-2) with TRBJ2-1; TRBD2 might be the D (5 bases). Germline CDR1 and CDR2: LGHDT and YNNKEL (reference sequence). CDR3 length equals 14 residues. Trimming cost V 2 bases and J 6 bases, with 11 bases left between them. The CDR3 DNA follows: TGTGCCAGCAGCCAACCCCCTAGCACCAATGAGCAGTTCTTC. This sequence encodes CASSQPPSTNEQFF.

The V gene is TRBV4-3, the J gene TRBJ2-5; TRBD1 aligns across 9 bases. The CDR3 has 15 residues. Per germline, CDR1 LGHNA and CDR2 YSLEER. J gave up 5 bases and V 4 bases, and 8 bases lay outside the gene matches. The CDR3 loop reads CASSRYRGLGETQYF. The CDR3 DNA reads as TGCGCCAGCAGCCGGTACAGGGGGCTAGGGGAGACCCAGTACTTC.

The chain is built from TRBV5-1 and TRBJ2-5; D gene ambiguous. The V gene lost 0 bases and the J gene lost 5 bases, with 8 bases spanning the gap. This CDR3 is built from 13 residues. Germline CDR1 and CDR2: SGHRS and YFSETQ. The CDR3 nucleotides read TGCGCCAGCAGCTTGGCGGCGGCGGAGACCCAGTACTTC. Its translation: CASSLAAAETQYF.

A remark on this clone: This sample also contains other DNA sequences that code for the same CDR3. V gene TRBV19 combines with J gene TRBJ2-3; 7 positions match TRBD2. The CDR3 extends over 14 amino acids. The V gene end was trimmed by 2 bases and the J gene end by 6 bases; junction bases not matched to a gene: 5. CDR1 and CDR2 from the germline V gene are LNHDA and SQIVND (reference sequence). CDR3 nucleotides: TGTGCCAGTAGTATACAGGCGGGAGTGGATACGCAGTATTTT. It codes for CASSIQAGVDTQYF.

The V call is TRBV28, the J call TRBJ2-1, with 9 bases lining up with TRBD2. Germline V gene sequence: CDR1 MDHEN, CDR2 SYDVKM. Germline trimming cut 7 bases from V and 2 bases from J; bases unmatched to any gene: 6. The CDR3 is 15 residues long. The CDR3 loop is CASINSGGTYNEQFF. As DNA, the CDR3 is TGTGCCAGCATCAATAGCGGGGGAACCTACAATGAGCAGTTCTTC.

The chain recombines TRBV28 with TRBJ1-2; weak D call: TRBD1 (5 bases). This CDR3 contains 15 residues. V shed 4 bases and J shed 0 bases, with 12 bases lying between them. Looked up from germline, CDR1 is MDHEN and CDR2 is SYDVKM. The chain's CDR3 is CASSSPGEANYGYTF. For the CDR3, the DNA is TGTGCCAGCAGTTCCCCGGGGGAAGCTAACTATGGCTACACCTTC.

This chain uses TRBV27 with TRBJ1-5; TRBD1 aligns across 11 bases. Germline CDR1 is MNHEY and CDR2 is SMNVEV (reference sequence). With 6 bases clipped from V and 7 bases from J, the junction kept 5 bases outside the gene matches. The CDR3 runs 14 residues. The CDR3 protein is CASSRGTGGQPQHF. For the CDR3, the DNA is TGTGCCAGCAGCCGCGGGACAGGGGGACAGCCCCAGCATTTT.

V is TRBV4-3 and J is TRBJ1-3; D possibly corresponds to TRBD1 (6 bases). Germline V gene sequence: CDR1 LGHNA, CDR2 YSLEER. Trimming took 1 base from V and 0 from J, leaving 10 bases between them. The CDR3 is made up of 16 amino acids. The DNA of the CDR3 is TGCGCCAGCAGCCAAGTCGGACAGTACTCTGGAAACACCATATATTTT. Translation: CASSQVGQYSGNTIYF.

The CDR3 coding sequence is TGTGCCAGCAGTTTACGAGGGGGAACAGGGGGCACTGAAGCTTTCTTT. Its protein product is CASSLRGGTGGTEAFF. J is TRBJ1-1 and V is TRBV6-2 or TRBV6-3; TRBD1 agrees at 8 bases. V shed 4 bases, J shed 4 bases, and the junction held 11 bases outside the gene matches. This CDR3 spans 16 amino acids. The V gene's germline CDR1 is MNHEY and CDR2 SVGEGT.

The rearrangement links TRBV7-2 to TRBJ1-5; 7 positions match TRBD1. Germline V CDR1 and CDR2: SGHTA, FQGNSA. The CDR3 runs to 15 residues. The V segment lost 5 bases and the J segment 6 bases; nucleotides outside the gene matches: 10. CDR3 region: CASSIDRAWGQPQHF. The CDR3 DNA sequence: TGTGCCAGCAGCATAGACAGGGCGTGGGGTCAGCCCCAGCATTTT. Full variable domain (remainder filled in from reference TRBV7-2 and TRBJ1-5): GAGVSQSPSNKVTEKGKDVELRCDPISGHTALYWYRQSLGQGLEFLIYFQGNSAPDKSGLPSDRFSAERTGGSVSTLTIQRTQQEDSAVYLCASSIDRAWGQPQHFGDGTRLSIL.

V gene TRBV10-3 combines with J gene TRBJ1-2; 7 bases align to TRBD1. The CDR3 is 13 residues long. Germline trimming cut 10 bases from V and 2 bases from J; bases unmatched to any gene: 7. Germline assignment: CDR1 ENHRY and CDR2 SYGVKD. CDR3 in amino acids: CATAGTENYGYTF. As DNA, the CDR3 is TGTGCCACGGCCGGGACAGAGAACTATGGCTACACCTTC.

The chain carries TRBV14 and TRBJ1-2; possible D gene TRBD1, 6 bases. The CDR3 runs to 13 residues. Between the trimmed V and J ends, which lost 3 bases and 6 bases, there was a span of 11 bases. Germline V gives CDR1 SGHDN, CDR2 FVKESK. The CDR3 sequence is CASSQYRADGYTF. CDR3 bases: TGTGCCAGCAGCCAGTACAGGGCCGATGGCTACACCTTC. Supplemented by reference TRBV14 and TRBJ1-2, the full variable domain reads EAGVTQFPSHSVIEKGQTVTLRCDPISGHDNLYWYRRVMGKEIKFLLHFVKESKQDESGMPNNRFLAERTGGTYSTLKVQPAELEDSGVYFCASSQYRADGYTFGSGTRLTVV.

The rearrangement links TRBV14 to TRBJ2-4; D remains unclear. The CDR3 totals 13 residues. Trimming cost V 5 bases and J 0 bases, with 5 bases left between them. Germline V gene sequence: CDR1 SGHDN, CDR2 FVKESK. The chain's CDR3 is CASSVLAKNIQYF. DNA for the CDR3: TGTGCCAGCAGCGTATTAGCCAAAAACATTCAGTACTTC.

The CDR3, as DNA: TGTGCCAGTAGTATCATTGGTACCGGGAGTATGAACACTGAAGCTTTCTTT. Its protein is CASSIIGTGSMNTEAFF. V usage is TRBV19 and J usage is TRBJ1-1; D gene uncertain. The V end lost 3 bases, the J end lost 0 bases, and 17 bases lay between the germline ends. CDR1 and CDR2 from the germline V gene are LNHDA and SQIVND (reference sequence). The CDR3 spans 17 residues.

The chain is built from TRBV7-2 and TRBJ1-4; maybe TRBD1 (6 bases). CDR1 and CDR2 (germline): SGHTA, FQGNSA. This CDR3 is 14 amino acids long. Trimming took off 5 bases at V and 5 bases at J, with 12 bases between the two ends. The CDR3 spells CASSGRGGNEKLFF. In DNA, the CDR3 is TGTGCCAGCAGCGGCAGGGGCGGAAATGAAAAACTGTTTTTT. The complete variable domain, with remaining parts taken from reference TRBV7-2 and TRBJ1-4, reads GAGVSQSPSNKVTEKGKDVELRCDPISGHTALYWYRQSLGQGLEFLIYFQGNSAPDKSGLPSDRFSAERTGGSVSTLTIQRTQQEDSAVYLCASSGRGGNEKLFFGSGTQLSVL.

For the CDR3, the DNA is TGTGCCAGCAGCTTATCAGGGGATTCACCCCTCCACTTT. Translating it yields CASSLSGDSPLHF. The chain joins TRBV14 to TRBJ1-6; maybe TRBD1 (6 bases). Germline lookup yields CDR1 SGHDN and CDR2 FVKESK. The CDR3 spans 13 residues. V lost 5 bases and J 8 bases, leaving 10 bases between the germline ends.

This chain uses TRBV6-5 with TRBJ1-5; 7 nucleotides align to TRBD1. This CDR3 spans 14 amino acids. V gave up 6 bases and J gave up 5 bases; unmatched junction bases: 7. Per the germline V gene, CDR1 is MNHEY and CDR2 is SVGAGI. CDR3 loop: CASSATGMDQPQHF. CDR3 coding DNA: TGTGCCAGCAGCGCGACAGGGATGGATCAGCCCCAGCATTTT.

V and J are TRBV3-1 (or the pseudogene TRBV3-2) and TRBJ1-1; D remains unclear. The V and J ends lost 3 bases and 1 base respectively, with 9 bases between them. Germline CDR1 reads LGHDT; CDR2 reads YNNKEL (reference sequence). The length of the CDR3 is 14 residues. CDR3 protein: CASSHLAGNTEAFF. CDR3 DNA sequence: TGTGCCAGCAGCCATCTTGCGGGGAACACTGAAGCTTTCTTT.